The TCR beta chain described here comes from a study of OX40 agonist ivuxolimab in advanced cancers. Background on the study: A mean age of approximately 64 years, range about 20 to 79, was recorded, and approximately 85% were male. In three patients, partial responses were observed, one with hepatocellular carcinoma and two with cutaneous melanoma.

TCRdb keeps only in-frame clones here, not all; method: immunoSEQ multiplex PCR. The sample carries about 68,000 clones, about 91% recorded once. The ends were cut back, 1 base at V and 6 bases at J, with 5 bases in the middle. The CDR3 loop spans 12 amino acids. Germline V gives CDR1 SGHAT, CDR2 FQNNGV. This TCR derives from an adult with an advanced solid tumor such as melanoma, head and neck, liver or kidney cancer. V usage is TRBV11-2 and J usage is TRBJ2-3; D is undetermined. Source: CD4+ or CD8+ T cells sorted from blood, taken in a trial of the OX40 agonist ivuxolimab. The CDR3 spells CASSLASDTQYF. CDR3 sequence (DNA): TGTGCCAGCAGCTTAGCGTCGGATACGCAGTATTTT.